This TCR beta chain was captured in a study of CD8 T cells in acute hepatitis C reinfection (dated by TCRdb to 2020 to 2023). Regarding the research as a whole: The study profiled the TCRbeta repertoire of CD8+ T cells specific for the HCV NS3-1073 epitope during acute infection and after viral clearance. Paired acute and follow-up samples were contributed by four of the spontaneous resolvers. Overall study results and their limits: About a dozen public clonotypes were found regardless of outcome; one public clonotype used V04-02/J02-02. NS3-1073 specific repertoires were highly diverse, with no significant diversity differences between acute resolver, follow-up resolver and acute chronic samples. Because bulk sequencing covered only the TCRbeta chain, the alphabeta pairing of the public clonotypes could not be determined. Preferential use of the TRBV04 and TRBV06 gene families was observed in all groups, and this preferential usage was not explained by overrepresentation in the naive pool. It was rare for CDR3 sequences to be shared with other epitopes, and exact matching may have been limited by differing sequencing approaches. Chronically infected subjects had no follow-up repertoires because NS3-1073 specific cells were too rare to sort.

A word on this clone: This clone's antigen is unknown. There are no base qualities to consult, and no much larger clone falls within one base.

Genomic DNA was extracted from the FACS-sorted cells, and the TCRbeta chains were sequenced by the commercial immunoSEQ service. Per the authors' processing: ImmunoSEQ Analyzer software v3.0 and R v3.5.1 were the tools used to analyze the repertoire data. Only productive rearrangements were analyzed, because any sequences with stop codons or out-of-frame rearrangements were filtered out. Simpson diversity, Shannon entropy, CDR3 length and nucleotide addition metrics were supplied by the sequencing provider. Based on frequency, clonotypes were placed into dominant, sub-dominant, low or lowest abundance groups, and clonotypes under 0.1% were left out of most analyses. A CDR3 amino acid clonotype was designated public if detected in at least two subjects at a cumulative frequency of at least 0.5%. TCRdb retrieved this table from immuneACCESS and kept in-frame rearrangements only. Not all clones are present; in checked studies, unresolved V genes account for under half, and no reason is known for the remainder. The V and J calls and the clone size are those of that table, but D and trimming were determined from the DNA. The sample contains approximately 40,000 clones, 80% to 90% of them found a single time. The biggest ten clones account for roughly 9.7% of the sample.

Explained via the paper, the time point label denotes: naive CD8 control sorted from an acute-time-point sample. Enrolled in the Montreal Hepatitis C Cohort (HEPCO) in Canada, the donors were people who inject drugs, and these donors were followed every 3 months. A positive HCV RNA or antibody test that followed a negative test within the previous 24 weeks was the definition used for acute primary HCV infection. Cells were surface stained with CD3, CD8 and CD45RO antibodies, and an aqua fixable dye was used to exclude dead cells. Among the cohort members were roughly eight spontaneous resolvers, with spontaneous resolution defined as HCV RNA clearance within 24 weeks. Frozen stocks of peripheral blood mononuclear cells were first thawed, after which negative isolation of CD8+ T cells was carried out using the MACS CD8+ T cell Isolation Kit. Sorting of the cells was done on a BD FACSAria II cell sorter.

A distance of 12 bases separates the germline ends of V and J, which lose 6 bases and 2 bases respectively. Including the terminal cysteine and phenylalanine, the CDR3 comprises 14 residues. The kept DNA is CDR3 alone, 42 bases in frame from the first base. In the germline V gene, CDR1 corresponds to SGHVS and CDR2 to FQNEAQ. The chain is made from TRBV7-8 and TRBJ2-3; the D gene is possibly TRBD1 or TRBD2, with 5 bases matching each. Sequencing was carried out using naive CD8+ T cells from PBMCs. The sample's cell subset or site, from its label and the paper: sorted total naive CD45RO-negative CD8+ T cells. The TCR originated in a woman younger than 30 who spontaneously cleared hepatitis C infection. The DNA sequence is as follows: TGTGCCAGCAGTCGTCGGGGCCCCACAGATACGCAGTATTTT. This yields the protein CASSRRGPTDTQYF.